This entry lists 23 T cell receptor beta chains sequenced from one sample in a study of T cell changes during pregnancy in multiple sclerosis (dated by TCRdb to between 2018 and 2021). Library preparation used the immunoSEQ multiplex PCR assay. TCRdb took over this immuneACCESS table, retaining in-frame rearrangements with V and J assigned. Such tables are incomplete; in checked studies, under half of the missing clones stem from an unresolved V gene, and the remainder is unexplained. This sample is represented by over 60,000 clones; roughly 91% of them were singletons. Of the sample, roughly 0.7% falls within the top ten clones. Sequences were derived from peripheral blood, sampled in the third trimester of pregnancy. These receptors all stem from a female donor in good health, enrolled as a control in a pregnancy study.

In nucleotides, the CDR3 is TGTGCCAGCAGGGGCGGCGGGGGGGGTGAGCAGTTCTTC. Residues: CASRGGGGGEQFF. The rearrangement uses TRBV6-5 and TRBJ2-1; TRBD2 matches 9 bases. The CDR3 totals 13 residues. V lost 6 bases and J lost 9; bases outside the gene matches: 6. Germline V gene lookup returns CDR1 MNHEY and CDR2 SVGAGI.

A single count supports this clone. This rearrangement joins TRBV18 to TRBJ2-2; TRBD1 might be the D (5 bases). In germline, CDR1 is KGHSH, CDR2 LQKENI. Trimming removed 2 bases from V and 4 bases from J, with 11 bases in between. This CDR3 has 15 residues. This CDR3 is CASSPTTRVTGELFF. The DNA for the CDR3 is TGTGCCAGCTCACCAACGACCAGGGTCACCGGGGAGCTGTTTTTT.

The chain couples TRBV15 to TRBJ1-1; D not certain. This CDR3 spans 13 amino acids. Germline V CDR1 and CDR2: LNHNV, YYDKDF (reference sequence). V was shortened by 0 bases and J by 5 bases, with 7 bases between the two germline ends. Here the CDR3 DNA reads TGTGCCACCAGCAGAGATACGGGGACTGAAGCTTTCTTT. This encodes CATSRDTGTEAFF.

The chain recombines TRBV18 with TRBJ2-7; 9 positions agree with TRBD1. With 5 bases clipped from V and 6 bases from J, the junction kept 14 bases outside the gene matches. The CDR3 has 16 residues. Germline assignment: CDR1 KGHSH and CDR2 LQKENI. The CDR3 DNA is TGTGCCAGCTCAGTAAATCAGGGACAGGGTAATGGCGAGCAGTACTTC. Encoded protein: CASSVNQGQGNGEQYF.

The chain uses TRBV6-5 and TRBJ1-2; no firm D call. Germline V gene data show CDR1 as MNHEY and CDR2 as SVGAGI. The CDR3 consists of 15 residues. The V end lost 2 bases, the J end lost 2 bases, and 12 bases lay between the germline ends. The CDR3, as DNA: TGTGCCAGCAGTTACACCACAGCTAGCAACTATGGCTACACCTTC. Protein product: CASSYTTASNYGYTF.

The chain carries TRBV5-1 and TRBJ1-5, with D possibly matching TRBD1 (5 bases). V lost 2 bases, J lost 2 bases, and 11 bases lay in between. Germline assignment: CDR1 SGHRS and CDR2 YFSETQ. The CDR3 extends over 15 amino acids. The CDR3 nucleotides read TGCGCCAGCAGCTTAGCGGGGACTGGCAATCAGCCCCAGCATTTT. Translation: CASSLAGTGNQPQHF.

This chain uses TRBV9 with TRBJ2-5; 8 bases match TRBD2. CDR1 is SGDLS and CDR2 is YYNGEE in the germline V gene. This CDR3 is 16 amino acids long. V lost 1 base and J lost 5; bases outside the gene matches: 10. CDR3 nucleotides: TGTGCCAGCAGCGTAAGGGAGCGGGGGCCCAGGGAGACCCAGTACTTC. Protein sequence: CASSVRERGPRETQYF.

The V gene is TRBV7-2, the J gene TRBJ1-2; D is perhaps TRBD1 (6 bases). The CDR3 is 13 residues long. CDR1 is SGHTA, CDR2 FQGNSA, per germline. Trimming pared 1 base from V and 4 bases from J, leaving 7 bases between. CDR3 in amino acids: CASSLGRGYGYTF. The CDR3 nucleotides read TGTGCCAGCAGCTTAGGCAGGGGCTATGGCTACACCTTC.

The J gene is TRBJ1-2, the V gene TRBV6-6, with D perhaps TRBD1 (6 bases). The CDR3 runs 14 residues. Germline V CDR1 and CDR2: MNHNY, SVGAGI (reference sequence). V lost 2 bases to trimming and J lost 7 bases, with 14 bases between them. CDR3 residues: CASSYADRQGGYTF. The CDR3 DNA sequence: TGTGCCAGCAGTTACGCCGACAGGCAAGGTGGCTACACCTTC.

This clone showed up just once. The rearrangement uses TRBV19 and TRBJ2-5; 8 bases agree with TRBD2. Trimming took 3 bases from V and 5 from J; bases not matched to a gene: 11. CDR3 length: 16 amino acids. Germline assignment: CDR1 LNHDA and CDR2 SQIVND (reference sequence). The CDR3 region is CASSMIGAGALETQYF. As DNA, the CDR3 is TGTGCCAGTAGTATGATTGGAGCGGGAGCCTTGGAGACCCAGTACTTC.

The CDR3 is CASSFQGQGSYEQYF. DNA for the CDR3: TGCGCCAGCAGTTTCCAGGGACAGGGTAGTTACGAGCAGTACTTC. V and J are TRBV5-1 and TRBJ2-7, with 9 bases lining up with TRBD1. The germline V gene has CDR1 SGHRS and CDR2 YFSETQ. The CDR3 covers 15 residues. V shed 5 bases and J 4 bases; nucleotides not matched to a gene: 10.

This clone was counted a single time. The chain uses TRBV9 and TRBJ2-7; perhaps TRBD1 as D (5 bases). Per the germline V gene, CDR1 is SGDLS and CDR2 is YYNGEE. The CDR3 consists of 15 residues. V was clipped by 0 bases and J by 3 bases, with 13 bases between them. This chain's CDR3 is CASSVGTGPNYEQYF. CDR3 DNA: TGTGCCAGCAGCGTAGGAACAGGACCTAACTACGAGCAGTACTTC.

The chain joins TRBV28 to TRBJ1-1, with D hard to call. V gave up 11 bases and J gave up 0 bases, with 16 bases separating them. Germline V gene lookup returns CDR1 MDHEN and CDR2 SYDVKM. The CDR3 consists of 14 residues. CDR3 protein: CAGRGFGVNTEAFF. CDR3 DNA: TGTGCCGGTCGAGGATTCGGGGTGAACACTGAAGCTTTCTTT.

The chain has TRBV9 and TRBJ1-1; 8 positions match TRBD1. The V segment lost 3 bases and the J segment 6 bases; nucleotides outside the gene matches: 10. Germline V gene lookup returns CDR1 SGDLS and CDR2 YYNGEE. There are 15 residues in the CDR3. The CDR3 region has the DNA TGTGCCAGCAGCGCTAAGACAGGGGAAAGGGCTGAAGCTTTCTTT. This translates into CASSAKTGERAEAFF.

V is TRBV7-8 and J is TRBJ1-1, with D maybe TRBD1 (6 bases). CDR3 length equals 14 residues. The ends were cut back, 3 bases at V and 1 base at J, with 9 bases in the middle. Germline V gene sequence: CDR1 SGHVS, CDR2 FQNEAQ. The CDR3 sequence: CASSFRTANTEAFF. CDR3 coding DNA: TGTGCCAGCAGCTTTCGGACAGCGAACACTGAAGCTTTCTTT.

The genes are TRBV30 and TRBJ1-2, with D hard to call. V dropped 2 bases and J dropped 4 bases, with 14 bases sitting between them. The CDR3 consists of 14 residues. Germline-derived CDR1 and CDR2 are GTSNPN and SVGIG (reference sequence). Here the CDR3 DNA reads TGTGCCTGGAGTCGAAACACCGAAACCTATGGCTACACCTTC. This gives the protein CAWSRNTETYGYTF.

CDR3 sequence (DNA): TGCGCCAGCAGCCTTCCAGGCTCAACTAATGAAAAACTGTTTTTT. It codes for CASSLPGSTNEKLFF. The V call is TRBV4-3, the J call TRBJ1-4; D gene ambiguous. The V end lost 4 bases, the J end lost 0 bases, and 9 bases lay between the germline ends. Germline-derived CDR1 and CDR2 are LGHNA and YSLEER. The CDR3 runs to 15 residues.

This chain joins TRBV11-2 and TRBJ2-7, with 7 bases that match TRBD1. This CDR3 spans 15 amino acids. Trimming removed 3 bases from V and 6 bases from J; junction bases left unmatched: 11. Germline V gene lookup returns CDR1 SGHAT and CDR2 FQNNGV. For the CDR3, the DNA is TGTGCCAGCAGCTTTGACAGGGAACTAAGACTCGAGCAGTACTTC. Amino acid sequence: CASSFDRELRLEQYF.

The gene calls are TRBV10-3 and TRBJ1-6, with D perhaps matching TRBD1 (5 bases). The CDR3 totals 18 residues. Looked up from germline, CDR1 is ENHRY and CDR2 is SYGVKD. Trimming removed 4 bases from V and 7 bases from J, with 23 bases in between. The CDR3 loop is CAISGFGAGPLENSPLHF. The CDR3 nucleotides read TGTGCCATCAGTGGTTTTGGGGCAGGACCCCTAGAGAATTCACCCCTCCACTTT.

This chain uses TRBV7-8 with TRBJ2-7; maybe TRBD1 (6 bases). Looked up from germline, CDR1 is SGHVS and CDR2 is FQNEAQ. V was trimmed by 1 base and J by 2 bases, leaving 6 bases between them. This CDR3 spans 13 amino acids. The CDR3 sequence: CASSLGTAYEQYF. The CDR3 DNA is TGTGCCAGCAGCTTAGGGACAGCCTACGAGCAGTACTTC.

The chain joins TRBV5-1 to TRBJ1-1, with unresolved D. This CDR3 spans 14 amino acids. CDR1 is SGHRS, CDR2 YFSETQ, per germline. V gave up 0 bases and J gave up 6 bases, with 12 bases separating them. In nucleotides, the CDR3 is TGCGCCAGCAGCTTGGCCCGAGTTAGTCCTGAAGCTTTCTTT. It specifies CASSLARVSPEAFF.

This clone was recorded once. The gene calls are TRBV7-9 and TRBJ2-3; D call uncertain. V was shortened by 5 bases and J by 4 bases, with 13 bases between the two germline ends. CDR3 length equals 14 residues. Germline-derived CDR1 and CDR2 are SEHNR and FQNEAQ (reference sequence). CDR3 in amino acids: CASSPSGASDTQYF. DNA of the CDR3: TGTGCCAGCAGCCCAAGTGGAGCATCAGATACGCAGTATTTT.

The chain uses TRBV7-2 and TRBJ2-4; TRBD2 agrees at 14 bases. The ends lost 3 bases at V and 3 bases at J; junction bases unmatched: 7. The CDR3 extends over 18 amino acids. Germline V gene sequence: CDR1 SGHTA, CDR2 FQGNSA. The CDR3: CASSFGLAGGIGKNIQYF. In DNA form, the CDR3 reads TGTGCCAGCAGCTTCGGACTAGCGGGAGGCATCGGCAAAAACATTCAGTACTTC.